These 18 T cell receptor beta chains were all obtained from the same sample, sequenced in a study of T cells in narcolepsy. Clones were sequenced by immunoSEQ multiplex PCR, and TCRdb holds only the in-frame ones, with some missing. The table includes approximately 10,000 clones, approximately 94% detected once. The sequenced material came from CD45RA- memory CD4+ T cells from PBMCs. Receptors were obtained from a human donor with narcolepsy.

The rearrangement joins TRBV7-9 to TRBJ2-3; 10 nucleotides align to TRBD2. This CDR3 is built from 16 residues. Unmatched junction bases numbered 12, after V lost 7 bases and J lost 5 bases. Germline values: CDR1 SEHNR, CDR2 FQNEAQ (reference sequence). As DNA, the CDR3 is TGTGCCAGCACCCCCGGACTAGCGGCAATCAGAGATACGCAGTATTTT. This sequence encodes CASTPGLAAIRDTQYF.

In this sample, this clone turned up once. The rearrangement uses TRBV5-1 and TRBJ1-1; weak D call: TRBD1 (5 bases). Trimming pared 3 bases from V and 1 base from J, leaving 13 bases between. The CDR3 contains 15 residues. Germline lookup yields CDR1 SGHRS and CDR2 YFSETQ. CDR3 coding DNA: TGCGCCAGCAGCTCAACCGGGACGGAGAACACTGAAGCTTTCTTT. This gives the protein CASSSTGTENTEAFF.

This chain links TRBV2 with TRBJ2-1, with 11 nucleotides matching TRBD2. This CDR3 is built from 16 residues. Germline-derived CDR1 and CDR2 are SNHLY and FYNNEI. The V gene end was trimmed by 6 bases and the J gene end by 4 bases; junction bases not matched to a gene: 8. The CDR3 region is CASSPLASGRYNEQFF. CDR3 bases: TGTGCCAGCAGCCCCCTGGCTAGCGGGAGGTACAATGAGCAGTTCTTC.

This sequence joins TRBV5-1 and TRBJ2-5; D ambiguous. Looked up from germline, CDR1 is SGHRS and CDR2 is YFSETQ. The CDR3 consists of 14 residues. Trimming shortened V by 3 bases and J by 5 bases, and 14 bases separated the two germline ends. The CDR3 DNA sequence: TGCGCCAGCAGCTCCGGACCATCTCAGGAGACCCAGTACTTC. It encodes CASSSGPSQETQYF. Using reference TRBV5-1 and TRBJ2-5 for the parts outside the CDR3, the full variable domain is KAGVTQTPRYLIKTRGQQVTLSCSPISGHRSVSWYQQTPGQGLQFLFEYFSETQRNKGNFPGRFSGRQFSNSRSEMNVSTLELGDSALYLCASSSGPSQETQYFGPGTRLLVL.

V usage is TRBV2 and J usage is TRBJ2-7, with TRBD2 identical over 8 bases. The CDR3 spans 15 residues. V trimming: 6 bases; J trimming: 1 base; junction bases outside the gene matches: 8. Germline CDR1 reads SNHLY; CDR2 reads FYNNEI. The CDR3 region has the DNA TGTGCCAGCAGCACGCAGGGCGGGGGGTCCTACGAGCAGTACTTC. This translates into CASSTQGGGSYEQYF.

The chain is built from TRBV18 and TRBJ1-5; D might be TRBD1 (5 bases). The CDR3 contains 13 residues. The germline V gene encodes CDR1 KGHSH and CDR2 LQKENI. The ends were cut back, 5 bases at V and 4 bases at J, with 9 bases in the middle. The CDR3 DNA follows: TGTGCCAGCTCAGAAGGGACGAATCAGCCCCAGCATTTT. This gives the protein CASSEGTNQPQHF.

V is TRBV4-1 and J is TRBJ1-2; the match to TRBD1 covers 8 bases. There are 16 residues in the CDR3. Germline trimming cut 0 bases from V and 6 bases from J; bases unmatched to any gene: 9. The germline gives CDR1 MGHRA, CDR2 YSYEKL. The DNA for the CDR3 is TGCGCCAGCAGCCAAGAGGGGCAGGGGGCGAGGAATGGCTACACCTTC. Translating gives CASSQEGQGARNGYTF.

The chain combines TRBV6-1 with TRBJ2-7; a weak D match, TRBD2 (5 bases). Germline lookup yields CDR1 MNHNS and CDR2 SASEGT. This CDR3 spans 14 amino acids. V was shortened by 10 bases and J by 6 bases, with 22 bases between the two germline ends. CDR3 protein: CATCADRTCREQYF. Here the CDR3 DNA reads TGTGCCACCTGTGCAGATCGGACTTGCCGCGAGCAGTACTTC.

CDR3 sequence reads: CASSSRFSGNTIYF. The CDR3 DNA reads as TGTGCCAGTAGTAGCCGATTTTCGGGAAACACCATATATTTT. The genes are TRBV19 and TRBJ1-3; D not resolved. The CDR3 is 14 residues long. V lost 4 bases to trimming and J lost 4 bases, with 11 bases between them. CDR1 is LNHDA, CDR2 SQIVND, per germline (reference sequence).

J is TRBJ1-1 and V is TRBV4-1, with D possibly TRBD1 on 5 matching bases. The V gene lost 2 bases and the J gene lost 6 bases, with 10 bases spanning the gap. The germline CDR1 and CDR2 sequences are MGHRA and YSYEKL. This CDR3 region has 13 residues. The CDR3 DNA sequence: TGCGCCAGCAGCCAATCAGGGAAGGCTGAAGCTTTCTTT. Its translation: CASSQSGKAEAFF.

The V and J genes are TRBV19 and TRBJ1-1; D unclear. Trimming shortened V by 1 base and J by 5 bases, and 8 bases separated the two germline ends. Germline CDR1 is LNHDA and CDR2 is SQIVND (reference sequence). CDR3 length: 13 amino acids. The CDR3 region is CASSIGRGTEAFF. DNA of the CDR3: TGTGCCAGTAGTATAGGGCGGGGAACTGAAGCTTTCTTT.

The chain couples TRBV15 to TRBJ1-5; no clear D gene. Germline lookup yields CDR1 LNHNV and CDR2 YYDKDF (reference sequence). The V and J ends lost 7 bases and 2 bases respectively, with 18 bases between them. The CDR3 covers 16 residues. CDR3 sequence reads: CATKEGGQWRNQPQHF. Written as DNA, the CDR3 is TGTGCCACCAAGGAGGGTGGTCAGTGGCGCAATCAGCCCCAGCATTTT.

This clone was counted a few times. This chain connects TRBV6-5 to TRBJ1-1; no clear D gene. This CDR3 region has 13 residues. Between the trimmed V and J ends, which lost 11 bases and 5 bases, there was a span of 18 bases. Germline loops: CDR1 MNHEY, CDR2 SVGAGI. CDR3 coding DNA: TGTGCCGCTTCGACCGAAGCCGGGACTGAAGCTTTCTTT. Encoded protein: CAASTEAGTEAFF.

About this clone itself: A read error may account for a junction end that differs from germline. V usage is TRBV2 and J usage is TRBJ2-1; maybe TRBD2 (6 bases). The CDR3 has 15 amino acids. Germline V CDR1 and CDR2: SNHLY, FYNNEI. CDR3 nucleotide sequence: TGTGCCAGCAGTGAAGCGCGAGGGGCGACTAGTCAGCAGCTCTTC. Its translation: CASSEARGATSQQLF.

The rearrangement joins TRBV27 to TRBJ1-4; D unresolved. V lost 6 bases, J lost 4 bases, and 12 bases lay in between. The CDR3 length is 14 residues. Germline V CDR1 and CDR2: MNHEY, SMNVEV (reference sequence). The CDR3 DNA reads TGTGCCAGCAGCCAGTGGATCGGTAATGAAAAACTGTTTTTT. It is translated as CASSQWIGNEKLFF.

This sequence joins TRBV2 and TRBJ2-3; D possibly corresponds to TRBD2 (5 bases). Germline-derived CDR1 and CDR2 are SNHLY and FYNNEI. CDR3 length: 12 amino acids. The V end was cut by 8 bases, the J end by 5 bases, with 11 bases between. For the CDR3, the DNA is TGTGCCAGCTTACTCGAGGGAGATACGCAGTATTTT. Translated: CASLLEGDTQYF.

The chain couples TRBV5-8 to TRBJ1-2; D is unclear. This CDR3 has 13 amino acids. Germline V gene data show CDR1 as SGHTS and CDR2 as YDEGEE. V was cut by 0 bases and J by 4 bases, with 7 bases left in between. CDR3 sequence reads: CASSLVRSYGYTF. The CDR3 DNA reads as TGTGCCAGCAGCTTGGTCAGGTCCTATGGCTACACCTTC.

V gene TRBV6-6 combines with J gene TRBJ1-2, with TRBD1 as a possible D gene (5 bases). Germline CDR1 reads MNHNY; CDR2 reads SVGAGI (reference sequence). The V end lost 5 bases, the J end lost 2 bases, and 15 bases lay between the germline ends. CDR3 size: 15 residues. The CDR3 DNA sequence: TGTGCCAGCAGTCATCGCTTGACAGTAAACTATGGCTACACCTTC. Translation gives CASSHRLTVNYGYTF.